What follows are 21 T cell receptor beta chains derived from one specimen sequenced in a study of T cell responses to AZD1222 COVID-19 vaccine. Data came from immunoSEQ multiplex PCR; TCRdb stores just in-frame clones and leaves some out. The table records approximately 81,000 clones, 83% of them present only once. Here the sequenced sample was peripheral blood, taken 28 days after the second AZD1222 dose. The receptor source for this set is an adult who received the AZD1222 COVID-19 vaccine.

The chain couples TRBV19 to TRBJ1-2; D remains unclear. CDR3 size: 11 residues. Looked up from germline, CDR1 is LNHDA and CDR2 is SQIVND (reference sequence). Trimming removed 4 bases from V and 4 bases from J, with 4 bases in between. CDR3 sequence reads: CASSNGYGYTF. CDR3 nucleotide sequence: TGTGCCAGTAGTAACGGCTATGGCTACACCTTC.

The chain carries TRBV27 and TRBJ2-7; 7 nucleotides align to TRBD1. CDR1 and CDR2 (germline): MNHEY, SMNVEV (reference sequence). Unmatched junction bases numbered 9, after V lost 7 bases and J lost 3 bases. The CDR3 runs to 14 residues. For the CDR3, the DNA is TGTGCCAGCAACCCTGGGGGACAGCACTACGAGCAGTACTTC. It encodes CASNPGGQHYEQYF.

J is TRBJ2-1 and V is TRBV4-2; 14 nucleotides match TRBD2. The V gene end was trimmed by 0 bases and the J gene end by 7 bases; junction bases not matched to a gene: 11. Germline-derived CDR1 and CDR2 are LGHNA and YNFKEQ. The CDR3 is 19 amino acids. The CDR3 is CASSQDRLGGLAGENEQFF. CDR3 in DNA: TGTGCCAGCAGCCAAGATCGGTTAGGGGGACTAGCGGGAGAAAATGAGCAGTTCTTC.

The rearrangement links TRBV9 to TRBJ2-2; no clear D. Per the germline V gene, CDR1 is SGDLS and CDR2 is YYNGEE. The ends were cut back, 1 base at V and 0 bases at J, with 16 bases in the middle. The CDR3 spans 18 residues. This CDR3 reads CASSVSQPGAANTGELFF. The CDR3 nucleotides read TGTGCCAGCAGCGTATCCCAGCCCGGTGCAGCGAACACCGGGGAGCTGTTTTTT. Drawing the rest from reference TRBV9 and TRBJ2-2, the complete variable domain is DSGVTQTPKHLITATGQRVTLRCSPRSGDLSVYWYQQSLDQGLQFLIQYYNGEERAKGNILERFSAQQFPDLHSELNLSSLELGDSALYFCASSVSQPGAANTGELFFGEGSRLTVL.

V usage is TRBV5-1 and J usage is TRBJ1-4; 9 nucleotides align to TRBD1. The CDR3 spans 16 residues. The V and J ends lost 7 bases and 3 bases, in that order; junction bases with no gene match: 10. Germline V gene lookup returns CDR1 SGHRS and CDR2 YFSETQ. The CDR3 coding sequence is TGCGCCAGCGGCGCGGTACAGGGGGCGGCTAATGAAAAACTGTTTTTT. It translates to CASGAVQGAANEKLFF.

This clone was observed a few times. The gene calls are TRBV6-5 and TRBJ2-7, with TRBD1 as a possible D gene (6 bases). V was cut by 4 bases and J by 0 bases, with 16 bases left in between. The V gene's germline CDR1 is MNHEY and CDR2 SVGAGI. CDR3 size: 16 residues. The CDR3 sequence: CASSWGRQVSSYEQYF. CDR3 in DNA: TGTGCCAGCAGTTGGGGGCGACAGGTGAGCTCCTACGAGCAGTACTTC.

The chain uses TRBV29-1 and TRBJ2-7; TRBD2 is a possible D gene (6 bases). Germline V gene lookup returns CDR1 SQVTM and CDR2 ANQGSEA. The CDR3 is made up of 13 amino acids. Trimming cost V 6 bases and J 4 bases, with 16 bases left between them. CDR3 in DNA: TGCAGCGTCGCAGGGAGGTTGGGATACGAGCAGTACTTC. Amino acid sequence: CSVAGRLGYEQYF.

CDR3 nucleotide sequence: TGTGCCAGCAGCCTCGAGCAGGGGCCATCCTACGAGCAGTACTTC. Residues: CASSLEQGPSYEQYF. The chain uses TRBV11-3 and TRBJ2-7, with D perhaps matching TRBD1 (6 bases). CDR3 length: 15 amino acids. Per the germline V gene, CDR1 is SGHNT and CDR2 is YENEEA. Trimming left V 5 bases short and J 1 base short, with 15 bases between.

The V call is TRBV21-1, the J call TRBJ2-1; TRBD2 reflects the table's D call only, with no check against the DNA. TRBV21-1 counts as a pseudogene. CDR3 length: 14 residues. The CDR3 coding sequence is TGTGCCAGCAGCCCCCGGGGGTGGAACAATGAGCAGTTCTTC. It yields the protein CASSPRGWNNEQFF.

V is TRBV11-2 and J is TRBJ2-7; D call uncertain. Germline V gene data show CDR1 as SGHAT and CDR2 as FQNNGV. CDR3 length: 11 residues. The V and J ends lost 5 bases and 7 bases respectively, with 9 bases between them. The DNA for the CDR3 is TGTGCCAGCAGCCCTCGGATAGAGCAGTACTTC. It specifies CASSPRIEQYF.

This clone was observed a single time. V gene TRBV11-1 combines with J gene TRBJ1-1; D is uncertain. This CDR3 has 16 residues. Germline assignment: CDR1 SGHAT and CDR2 FQDESV (reference sequence). Trimming cost V 4 bases and J 0 bases, with 15 bases left between them. Here the CDR3 reads CASSSILRDMNTEAFF. For the CDR3, the DNA is TGTGCCAGCAGCTCGATTCTGAGGGATATGAACACTGAAGCTTTCTTT.

Only one count was recorded for this clone. The chain is built from TRBV3-1 (or the pseudogene TRBV3-2) and TRBJ1-2, with TRBD1 identical over 7 bases. The CDR3 consists of 19 residues. Germline CDR1 and CDR2: LGHDT and YNNKEL (reference sequence). V lost 0 bases, J lost 0 bases, and 13 bases stayed unmatched. Written as DNA, the CDR3 is TGTGCCAGCAGCCAAGACATCGTACCGGGACAGACGACTAACTATGGCTACACCTTC. It is translated as CASSQDIVPGQTTNYGYTF.

The J gene is TRBJ2-7, the V gene TRBV10-3; D perhaps matches TRBD2 (5 bases). V lost 0 bases to trimming and J lost 5 bases, with 14 bases between them. The CDR3 contains 15 residues. Germline V lookup: CDR1 ENHRY, CDR2 SYGVKD. The CDR3 bases are TGTGCCATCAGTGAGTCCGGGGTGCCGAGGAACGAGCAGTACTTC. This translates into CAISESGVPRNEQYF.

CDR3 protein: CASSPDAGRDTEAFF. Here the CDR3 DNA reads TGTGCCAGCAGTCCCGACGCCGGACGAGACACTGAAGCTTTCTTT. The rearrangement joins TRBV6-2 or TRBV6-3 to TRBJ1-1; unclear D gene. CDR1 and CDR2 (germline): MNHEY, SVGEGT. The germline V and J ends were trimmed by 5 bases and 3 bases, with 16 bases remaining between them. The CDR3 runs 15 residues.

V usage is TRBV5-8 and J usage is TRBJ2-7; D call uncertain. Germline-derived CDR1 and CDR2 are SGHTS and YDEGEE. Trimming removed 4 bases from V and 0 bases from J, with 20 bases in between. There are 17 residues in the CDR3. For the CDR3, the DNA is TGTGCCAGCAGCAGGACCGGGCTACTGAAGAGCTCCTACGAGCAGTACTTC. It codes for CASSRTGLLKSSYEQYF.

As regards this clone: This CDR3 is also generated by other DNA sequences in the sample. J is TRBJ2-2 and V is TRBV5-1; no clear D. Trimming cost V 0 bases and J 0 bases, with 3 bases left between them. CDR3 length: 14 residues. Germline CDR1 SGHRS, CDR2 YFSETQ. CDR3 amino acids: CASSLVANTGELFF. DNA of the CDR3: TGCGCCAGCAGCTTGGTTGCGAACACCGGGGAGCTGTTTTTT.

The chain links TRBV30 to TRBJ2-3; 12 nucleotides align to TRBD2. V lost 5 bases to trimming and J lost 9 bases; unmatched junction nucleotides: 9. The CDR3 consists of 14 residues. Germline values: CDR1 GTSNPN, CDR2 SVGIG (reference sequence). CDR3: CAWPPLTSGSTQYF. CDR3 nucleotide sequence: TGTGCCTGGCCCCCCTTGACTAGCGGGAGCACGCAGTATTTT.

The chain links TRBV7-2 to TRBJ1-5; D gene uncertain. This CDR3 is built from 14 residues. Germline loops: CDR1 SGHTA, CDR2 FQGNSA. The ends were cut back, 5 bases at V and 6 bases at J, with 14 bases in the middle. CDR3 coding DNA: TGTGCCAGCAGCCTAACAAGGGATTTTCAGCCCCAGCATTTT. Its translation: CASSLTRDFQPQHF.

The V gene is TRBV4-3, the J gene TRBJ1-2; no definite D call. Germline V gives CDR1 LGHNA, CDR2 YSLEER. V was clipped by 1 base and J by 3 bases, with 15 bases between them. This CDR3 is 16 amino acids long. The CDR3 nucleotides read TGCGCCAGCAGCCAAGTCACCGGCGAGGCCCACTATGGCTACACCTTC. Protein product: CASSQVTGEAHYGYTF.

The chain is built from TRBV28 and TRBJ2-5; 7 nucleotides align to TRBD1. Trimming removed 5 bases from V and 1 base from J; junction bases left unmatched: 4. Per the germline V gene, CDR1 is MDHEN and CDR2 is SYDVKM. The CDR3 loop spans 14 amino acids. Written as DNA, the CDR3 is TGTGCCAGCAGTAAGGGACAGCCCCAAGAGACCCAGTACTTC. Its protein is CASSKGQPQETQYF.

The rearrangement joins TRBV5-1 to TRBJ1-4; 12 positions agree with TRBD1. The CDR3 contains 17 residues. Per the germline V gene, CDR1 is SGHRS and CDR2 is YFSETQ. V lost 2 bases to trimming and J lost 3 bases; unmatched junction nucleotides: 5. CDR3 loop: CASSFRDRGRPNEKLFF. The CDR3 DNA sequence: TGCGCCAGCAGCTTCCGGGACAGGGGGCGTCCTAATGAAAAACTGTTTTTT.